These 8 T cell receptor beta chains were sequenced from one sample in a study of T cell changes during pregnancy in multiple sclerosis. Profiled with immunoSEQ multiplex PCR; TCRdb holds only in-frame clones, not every one. Here the sample spans some 100,000 clones, around 92% being singletons. Specimen: peripheral blood, collected in the second trimester of pregnancy. The source is a female donor with multiple sclerosis, enrolled in a pregnancy study.

The chain links TRBV18 to TRBJ1-2; D is ambiguous. The CDR3 has 14 residues. CDR1 and CDR2 (germline): KGHSH, LQKENI. V lost 3 bases to trimming and J lost 3 bases, with 11 bases between them. CDR3 in DNA: TGTGCCAGCTCACCCCAGGAAGGCTACTATGGCTACACCTTC. Translated, it gives CASSPQEGYYGYTF.

CDR3 in amino acids: CASSPNIGGLADEQYF. The CDR3 nucleotides read TGTGCCAGCAGCCCAAACATAGGGGGACTAGCGGACGAGCAGTACTTC. The chain combines TRBV11-2 with TRBJ2-7, with 11 bases matching TRBD2. CDR3 length: 16 residues. The trim removed 5 bases at V and 5 bases at J, leaving 11 bases unmatched. Germline V gene lookup returns CDR1 SGHAT and CDR2 FQNNGV.

This clone was counted once. The chain is built from TRBV2 and TRBJ1-5; the D is unclear. This CDR3 region has 15 residues. Germline lookup yields CDR1 SNHLY and CDR2 FYNNEI. V was clipped by 1 base and J by 1 base, with 8 bases between them. The CDR3, as DNA: TGTGCCAGCAGTGAAGACAGAAGCAGCAATCAGCCCCAGCATTTT. This codes for CASSEDRSSNQPQHF.

This sequence joins TRBV2 and TRBJ2-7; TRBD2 aligns across 9 bases. The germline V gene encodes CDR1 SNHLY and CDR2 FYNNEI. CDR3 length: 15 residues. The V and J ends lost 7 bases and 5 bases, in that order; junction bases with no gene match: 12. In DNA form, the CDR3 reads TGTGCCAGCACTGCCTGGGCTAGCGGGAATGACGAGCAGTACTTC. This gives the protein CASTAWASGNDEQYF.

This chain uses TRBV6-5 with TRBJ2-1, with D perhaps TRBD2 (6 bases). This CDR3 is built from 15 residues. Trimming left V 7 bases short and J 3 bases short, with 16 bases between. Germline loops: CDR1 MNHEY, CDR2 SVGAGI. Here the CDR3 reads CASNGEAGLYNEQFF. As DNA, the CDR3 is TGTGCCAGCAACGGGGAGGCAGGACTCTACAATGAGCAGTTCTTC.

The rearrangement uses TRBV30 and TRBJ2-5; D is perhaps TRBD2 (5 bases). V shed 0 bases and J shed 5 bases, with 13 bases lying between them. There are 14 residues in the CDR3. Germline V gene sequence: CDR1 GTSNPN, CDR2 SVGIG (reference sequence). CDR3 region: CAWSVPPGGETQYF. The CDR3 bases are TGTGCCTGGAGTGTCCCCCCGGGCGGGGAGACCCAGTACTTC.

The rearrangement joins TRBV15 to TRBJ1-1, with a tentative D call TRBD1 (6 bases). CDR1 LNHNV and CDR2 YYDKDF come from the germline V gene (reference sequence). V gave up 0 bases and J gave up 6 bases, with 14 bases separating them. This CDR3 is 15 amino acids long. The CDR3 region has the DNA TGTGCCACCAGCAGAGATGTGGGGGGGCGCGCTGAAGCTTTCTTT. The encoded protein is CATSRDVGGRAEAFF.

This clone was seen a handful of times. V usage is TRBV28 and J usage is TRBJ2-7; maybe TRBD2 (6 bases). Germline values: CDR1 MDHEN, CDR2 SYDVKM. The CDR3 totals 13 residues. Trimming took 7 bases from V and 6 from J, leaving 16 bases between them. CDR3 coding DNA: TGTGCCAGCAACCCGGGCGGGATGAGCGAGCAGTACTTC. Protein: CASNPGGMSEQYF.